These 2 T cell receptor beta chains originate from one sample sequenced in a study of blood T cell repertoires in COVID-19. Profiled with immunoSEQ multiplex PCR; TCRdb holds only in-frame clones, not every one. There are about 210,000 clones in the sample; 81% occur only once, and around 9% lies in the top ten. Sequencing input: PBMCs or T cells enriched from blood (not recorded which). The receptors shown here come from a woman aged 50 to 60 with acute COVID-19.

The V and J genes are TRBV7-8 and TRBJ1-5; TRBD1 aligns across 8 bases. V shed 5 bases, J shed 6 bases, and the junction held 9 bases outside the gene matches. The CDR3 is 15 amino acids. The germline gives CDR1 SGHVS, CDR2 FQNEAQ. CDR3 residues: CASSLGTGEGQPQHF. CDR3 DNA sequence: TGTGCCAGCAGCCTCGGGACAGGAGAGGGTCAGCCCCAGCATTTT.

This clone was seen a single time. This chain uses TRBV7-2 with TRBJ1-3; 7 nucleotides line up with TRBD1. V gave up 4 bases and J gave up 2 bases; unmatched junction bases: 11. Germline values: CDR1 SGHTA, CDR2 FQGNSA. The CDR3 extends over 17 amino acids. The CDR3: CASSSPGQTKTGNTIYF. CDR3 nucleotide sequence: TGTGCCAGCAGCTCACCGGGACAGACTAAGACTGGAAACACCATATATTTT. Based on the CDR3 plus reference TRBV7-2 and TRBJ1-3, the full variable domain is GAGVSQSPSNKVTEKGKDVELRCDPISGHTALYWYRQSLGQGLEFLIYFQGNSAPDKSGLPSDRFSAERTGGSVSTLTIQRTQQEDSAVYLCASSSPGQTKTGNTIYFGEGSWLTVV.